The clone carrying this TCR beta chain was recorded only once. This beta chain is an unintended read in a library built for alpha chains; its size means little. The data stem from a study of spatial heterogeneity in lung cancer. Study-level information: Compared with alpha-chain sequences, beta-chain sequences were consistently detected in greater numbers. In raw reads, more than nine appearances on average were recorded for each unique TCR and UMI combination.

TCRdb re-called the 5' RACE reads with MiXCR, one entry per CDR3 protein. Of a few thousand distinct CDR3 sequences listed, around a fifth were seen once; the top ten hold 20% to 25%. Time point reported: sample taken at primary tumor resection. The study sequenced unsorted whole RNA from tumor, nontumor lung or frozen PBMC. The length of the CDR3 is 12 residues. This material consisted of normal lung tissue next to the tumor, taken at surgery. This chain links TRBV21-1 with TRBJ2-7; the listed D gene, TRBD2, was not tested against the DNA. TRBV21-1 is flagged as a pseudogene. The clonotype comes from a female donor with early-stage non-small cell lung cancer. DNA of the CDR3: TGTGTCAGCAGCAAGGGAGGTGACGAGCAGTACTTC. Its translation is CVSSKGGDEQYF.